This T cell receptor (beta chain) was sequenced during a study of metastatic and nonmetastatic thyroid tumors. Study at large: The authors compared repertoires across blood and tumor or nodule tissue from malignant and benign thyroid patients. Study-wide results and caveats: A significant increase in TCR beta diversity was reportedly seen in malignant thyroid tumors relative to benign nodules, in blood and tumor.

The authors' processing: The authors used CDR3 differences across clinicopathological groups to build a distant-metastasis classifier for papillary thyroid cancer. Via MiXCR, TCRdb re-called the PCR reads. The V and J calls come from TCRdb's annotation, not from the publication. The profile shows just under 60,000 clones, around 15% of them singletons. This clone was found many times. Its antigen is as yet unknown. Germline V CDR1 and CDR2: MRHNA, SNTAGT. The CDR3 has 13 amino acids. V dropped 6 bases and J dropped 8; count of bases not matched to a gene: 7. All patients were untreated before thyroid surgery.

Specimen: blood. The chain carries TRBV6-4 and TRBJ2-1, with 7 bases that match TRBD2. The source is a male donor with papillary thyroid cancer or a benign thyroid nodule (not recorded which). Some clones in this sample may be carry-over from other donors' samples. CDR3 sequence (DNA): TGTGCCAGCAGCCGGGAGGACTCTGATGAGCAGTTCTTC. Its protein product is CASSREDSDEQFF.